The 28 T cell receptor beta chains below come from one sample, sequenced in a study of T cells in Graves' hyperthyroidism and ophthalmopathy. The investigators amplified TCR beta CDR3 regions from RNA transcripts. RT-PCR in the first round (using the HTBI primer set) targeted the TCR CDR3. TCRdb processed the multiplex PCR reads anew with MiXCR; each CDR3 protein has one entry. The sample consists of around 760,000 distinct CDR3 sequences, 35% of them appearing once. Sequencing was done on a sample of blood. These receptors came from a woman aged 40 to 49 with Graves' hyperthyroidism.

This clonotype occurred a few times. This chain uses TRBV6-2 or TRBV6-3 with TRBJ2-7, with D tentatively TRBD1 or TRBD2 (5 bases each). Between the trimmed V and J ends, which lost 7 bases and 2 bases, there was a span of 15 bases. This CDR3 is 14 amino acids long. Per the germline V gene, CDR1 is MNHEY and CDR2 is SVGEGT. CDR3 coding DNA: TGTGCCAGCATCAACCGGGACGGACCCTACGAGCAGTACTTC. As protein: CASINRDGPYEQYF.

In DNA, the CDR3 is TGTGCCAGCAGGGAAAAGACACCTGGAAACACCATATATTTT. It is translated as CASREKTPGNTIYF. The chain has TRBV10-3 and TRBJ1-3, with D possibly TRBD1 on 5 matching bases. This CDR3 is built from 14 residues. Germline-derived CDR1 and CDR2 are ENHRY and SYGVKD. V dropped 10 bases and J dropped 2 bases, with 15 bases sitting between them.

In this sample, this clonotype turned up many times. This CDR3 reads CASSWSARQPQHF. CDR3 sequence (DNA): TGTGCCAGCAGCTGGAGTGCCCGTCAGCCCCAGCATTTT. The V and J genes are TRBV5-5 and TRBJ1-5; D is undetermined. This CDR3 is 13 amino acids long. V lost 3 bases and J 6 bases, leaving 10 bases between the germline ends. Germline assignment: CDR1 SGHKS and CDR2 YYEKEE (reference sequence).

This clonotype appeared many times. The chain employs TRBV24-1 and TRBJ1-3; D is undetermined. Germline loops: CDR1 KGHDR, CDR2 SFDVKD. Trimming stripped 2 bases from V and 1 base from J, with 5 bases between. The CDR3 is 14 amino acids. The CDR3 nucleotides read TGTGCCACCAGTGATTGGGGTTCTGGAAACACCATATATTTT. Translation gives CATSDWGSGNTIYF.

In DNA form, the CDR3 reads TGTGCCAGCAGTTTGTTTGGTCGAGAAGAGACCCAGTACTTC. Translated: CASSLFGREETQYF. J is TRBJ2-5 and V is TRBV28; no clear D gene. Trimming cost V 3 bases and J 3 bases, with 11 bases left between them. This CDR3 region has 14 residues. Germline V gene sequence: CDR1 MDHEN, CDR2 SYDVKM. The whole variable domain, remainder taken from reference TRBV28 and TRBJ2-5, is DVKVTQSSRYLVKRTGEKVFLECVQDMDHENMFWYRQDPGLGLRLIYFSYDVKMKEKGDIPEGYSVSREKKERFSLILESASTNQTSMYLCASSLFGREETQYFGPGTRLLVL.

Here the CDR3 DNA reads TGCGCCAGCAGGGCCAGGGCAGTGAATCAGCCCCAGCATTTT. Its protein product is CASRARAVNQPQHF. The chain recombines TRBV10-2 with TRBJ1-5; a weak D match, TRBD1 (5 bases). Germline V gene lookup returns CDR1 WSHSY and CDR2 SAAADI. The length of the CDR3 is 14 residues. V lost 6 bases to trimming and J lost 4 bases, with 13 bases between them.

This clonotype came up a few times. At one of its ends the junction is not consistent with the germline gene, which may arise from a read error. This chain uses TRBV7-7 with TRBJ2-3; 7 positions match TRBD2. Germline loops: CDR1 SSHAT, CDR2 FNYEAQ (reference sequence). The CDR3 spans 13 residues. The CDR3 loop is CASSGTDTDTQYF. CDR3 coding DNA: TGTGCTAGCAGCGGGACTGACACAGATACGCAGTATTTT.

The chain employs TRBV19 and TRBJ1-3; 7 nucleotides agree with TRBD1. This CDR3 spans 14 amino acids. V trimming: 7 bases; J trimming: 6 bases; junction bases outside the gene matches: 9. Germline CDR1 is LNHDA and CDR2 is SQIVND (reference sequence). CDR3 protein: CASNQRQGENTIYF. In DNA, the CDR3 is TGTGCCAGTAATCAACGACAGGGAGAAAACACCATATATTTT.

This clonotype was detected many times. The V and J genes are TRBV12-3 or TRBV12-4 and TRBJ1-5, with D hard to call. Trimming removed 6 bases at V and 4 bases at J, with 7 bases between. The CDR3 covers 12 residues. CDR3 sequence reads: CASSQPNQPQHF. CDR3 coding DNA: TGTGCCAGCAGCCAACCTAATCAGCCCCAGCATTTT.

As concerns this clonotype: A single base separates this from a much larger clone, so it may be a read error. This chain uses TRBV7-2 with TRBJ2-2, with D unresolved. This CDR3 comprises 12 residues. V lost 5 bases to trimming and J lost 7 bases, with 8 bases between them. Looked up from germline, CDR1 is SGHTA and CDR2 is FQGNSA. The DNA for the CDR3 is TGTGCCAGCAGCAAGGACGGCGGGGAGCTGTTTTTT. Its protein product is CASSKDGGELFF.

The V gene is TRBV6-6, the J gene TRBJ2-7, with 12 bases that match TRBD2. Trimming took 6 bases from V and 6 from J; bases not matched to a gene: 3. The germline V gene encodes CDR1 MNHNY and CDR2 SVGAGI (reference sequence). This CDR3 region has 13 residues. Here the CDR3 reads CASRPGLAGEQYF. Here the CDR3 DNA reads TGTGCCAGCAGACCGGGACTAGCGGGCGAGCAGTACTTC.

The chain joins TRBV10-3 to TRBJ1-1; weak D call: TRBD1 (6 bases). The V end was cut by 10 bases, the J end by 1 base, with 13 bases between. This CDR3 has 13 residues. Germline CDR1 is ENHRY and CDR2 is SYGVKD. The CDR3 reads CASQGTPNTEAFF. The CDR3 nucleotides are TGTGCCAGCCAAGGGACACCGAACACTGAAGCTTTCTTT.

This clonotype has a count of ten or more. J is TRBJ2-7 and V is TRBV29-1; 9 bases align to TRBD2. CDR3 length: 13 residues. Trimming at V came to 6 bases and at J to 3 bases, leaving 6 bases not matched to a gene. Per the germline V gene, CDR1 is SQVTM and CDR2 is ANQGSEA. The CDR3 DNA reads TGCAGCGTGGGGGCGGGAGGGAACTACGAGCAGTACTTC. It translates to CSVGAGGNYEQYF.

With respect to this clonotype: Just one base apart from a much larger clone, this may be a read error. The chain recombines TRBV29-1 with TRBJ2-2, with D possibly matching TRBD1 (6 bases). CDR1 and CDR2 from the germline V gene are SQVTM and ANQGSEA. There are 11 residues in the CDR3. Trimming removed 7 bases at V and 6 bases at J, with 9 bases between. The CDR3 reads CSGYRAGELFF. The CDR3 DNA reads as TGCAGCGGTTACAGGGCCGGGGAGCTGTTTTTT.

V and J are TRBV6-5 and TRBJ1-1; 8 bases are shared with TRBD1. The germline gives CDR1 MNHEY, CDR2 SVGAGI. V lost 2 bases, J lost 2 bases, and 16 bases stayed unmatched. This CDR3 region has 19 residues. The CDR3 DNA is TGTGCCAGCAGTTACGTGGACAGGGTCTGGGAGGGTCCAAACACTGAAGCTTTCTTT. Amino acid sequence: CASSYVDRVWEGPNTEAFF.

V is TRBV11-2 and J is TRBJ2-5, with 14 bases matching TRBD2. This CDR3 region has 18 residues. V shed 6 bases, J shed 7 bases, and the junction held 16 bases outside the gene matches. Germline CDR1 SGHAT, CDR2 FQNNGV. In DNA form, the CDR3 reads TGTGCCAGCAGTTGGCTGGGGACTAGCGGGGGACAGGATGGGACCCAGTACTTC. The encoded protein is CASSWLGTSGGQDGTQYF.

This sequence joins TRBV12-3 or TRBV12-4 and TRBJ1-1; tentatively, D is TRBD1 (6 bases). This CDR3 has 14 amino acids. V lost 6 bases to trimming and J lost 1 base, with 12 bases between them. This CDR3 reads CASRPGAGNTEAFF. Here the CDR3 DNA reads TGTGCCAGCAGGCCAGGGGCTGGGAACACTGAAGCTTTCTTT.

The chain carries TRBV20-1 and TRBJ2-7, with D unresolved. V was cut by 1 base and J by 2 bases, with 18 bases left in between. Germline V lookup: CDR1 DFQATT, CDR2 SNEGSKA (reference sequence). The CDR3 length is 16 residues. This CDR3 is CSARAHKNPYPYEQYF. The CDR3 DNA reads TGCAGTGCTAGAGCTCATAAGAACCCCTATCCCTACGAGCAGTACTTC.

This clonotype was seen repeatedly, ten times or more. The rearrangement links TRBV4-3 to TRBJ1-5, with TRBD1 matching 9 bases. This CDR3 contains 13 residues. Trimming took 3 bases from V and 11 from J; bases not matched to a gene: 5. Looked up from germline, CDR1 is LGHNA and CDR2 is YSLEER. CDR3 sequence: CASSQGQGSTQHF. In DNA form, the CDR3 reads TGCGCCAGCAGCCAGGGACAGGGCAGCACCCAGCATTTT.

This chain links TRBV20-1 with TRBJ2-5; 9 bases line up with TRBD2. Germline CDR1 reads DFQATT; CDR2 reads SNEGSKA (reference sequence). The CDR3 consists of 15 residues. After removal of 3 bases from V and 3 bases from J, the junction contained 8 bases not matched to a gene. CDR3 sequence (DNA): TGCAGTGCTAGGGCTGCTCTAGCGGGGAAAGAGACCCAGTACTTC. It encodes CSARAALAGKETQYF.

There are many counts of this clonotype. The chain recombines TRBV6-5 with TRBJ2-7, with TRBD1 identical over 7 bases. The germline gives CDR1 MNHEY, CDR2 SVGAGI. The CDR3 is 12 residues long. J was trimmed by 6 bases and V by 11 bases; bases with no gene match: 10. CDR3 in DNA: TGTGCCGCTCGGGACAGCCTTGGCGAGCAGTACTTC. Translating it yields CAARDSLGEQYF.

This clonotype was found a few times. The V and J genes are TRBV6-6 and TRBJ2-2, with a weak D call TRBD2 (5 bases). Between the trimmed V and J ends, which lost 6 bases and 7 bases, there was a span of 15 bases. This CDR3 contains 14 residues. Germline V lookup: CDR1 MNHNY, CDR2 SVGAGI (reference sequence). CDR3 in DNA: TGTGCCAGCAGCGAGCAGCCCGGGGACGGGGAGCTGTTTTTT. This sequence encodes CASSEQPGDGELFF.

V is TRBV6-1 and J is TRBJ2-2; D is uncertain. Trimming left V 4 bases short and J 7 bases short, with 16 bases between. The CDR3 has 15 residues. The germline V gene encodes CDR1 MNHNS and CDR2 SASEGT. As DNA, the CDR3 is TGTGCCAGCAGTGCCCGTCATGGGATCTACGGGGAGCTGTTTTTT. It yields the protein CASSARHGIYGELFF.

The sample holds a few counts of this clonotype. This chain connects TRBV28 to TRBJ1-1; D unresolved. With 2 bases removed from V and 6 bases from J, the gap between germline ends came to 10 bases. Germline V gene lookup returns CDR1 MDHEN and CDR2 SYDVKM. The CDR3 is 13 amino acids. CDR3 bases: TGTGCCAGCAGTTTAACGGGTATCCCTGAAGCTTTCTTT. It codes for CASSLTGIPEAFF.

Points on this clonotype: A much larger clone differs by one base, so this may be a read error. This chain connects TRBV7-9 to TRBJ1-4; unclear D gene. Germline CDR1 and CDR2: SEHNR and FQNEAQ (reference sequence). This CDR3 has 13 residues. The CDR3 DNA sequence: TGTGCCAGCAGCGCGGGCTGGAGTGAAAAACCGTTTTTT. This translates into CASSAGWSEKPFF.

The V call is TRBV6-5, the J call TRBJ1-5; TRBD1 is a possible D gene (5 bases). This CDR3 comprises 15 residues. Germline CDR1 is MNHEY and CDR2 is SVGAGI. V was trimmed by 7 bases and J by 0 bases, leaving 13 bases between them. The CDR3 reads CASTARGLSNQPQHF. The DNA for the CDR3 is TGTGCCAGCACCGCAAGGGGCCTTAGCAATCAGCCCCAGCATTTT.

This clonotype appeared many times. This chain joins TRBV10-3 and TRBJ1-5, with unresolved D. CDR3 length: 13 residues. V lost 6 bases and J lost 4, with 10 bases in between. CDR1 and CDR2 from the germline V gene are ENHRY and SYGVKD. The CDR3 sequence is CAISQDGNQPQHF. The CDR3 DNA sequence: TGTGCCATCAGCCAAGACGGGAATCAGCCCCAGCATTTT.

This clonotype was observed a few times. A much more abundant neighbour one base away suggests this may be a read error. The conserved phenylalanine or tryptophan normally closing the CDR3 is absent here, so this likely arose from a read error. This chain uses TRBV2 with TRBJ1-2, with 9 nucleotides matching TRBD1. CDR3 length equals 13 residues. V gave up 6 bases and J gave up 7 bases; unmatched junction bases: 6. Germline V gene data show CDR1 as SNHLY and CDR2 as FYNNEI. This chain's CDR3 is CASSGTGRSGYTL. In DNA form, the CDR3 reads TGTGCCAGCAGCGGGACAGGGAGGTCTGGCTACACCCTC.